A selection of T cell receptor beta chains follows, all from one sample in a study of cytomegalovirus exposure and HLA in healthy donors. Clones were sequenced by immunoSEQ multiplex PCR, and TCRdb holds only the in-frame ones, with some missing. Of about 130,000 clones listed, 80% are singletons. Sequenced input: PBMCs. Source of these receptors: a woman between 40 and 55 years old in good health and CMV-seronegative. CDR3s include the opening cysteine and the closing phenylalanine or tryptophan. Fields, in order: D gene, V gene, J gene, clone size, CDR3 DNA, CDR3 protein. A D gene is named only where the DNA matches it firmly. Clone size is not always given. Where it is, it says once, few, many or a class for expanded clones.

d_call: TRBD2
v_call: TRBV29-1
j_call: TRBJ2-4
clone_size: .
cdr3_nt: TGCAGCGTTGTCTCTTCCGGGACTAGCGGGTCCCTAGCCAAAAACATTCAGTACTTC
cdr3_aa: CSVVSSGTSGSLAKNIQYF

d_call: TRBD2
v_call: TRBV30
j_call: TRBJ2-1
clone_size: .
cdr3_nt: TGTGCCTGGGTAGCGGGACTGGATAACAATGAGCAGTTCTTC
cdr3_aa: CAWVAGLDNNEQFF

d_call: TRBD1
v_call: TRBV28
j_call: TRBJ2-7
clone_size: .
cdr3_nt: TGTGCCAGCAGTTTAAGGGGACAGTCCTACGAGCAGTACTTC
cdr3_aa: CASSLRGQSYEQYF

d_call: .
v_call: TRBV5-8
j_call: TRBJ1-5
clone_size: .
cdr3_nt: TGTGCCAGCAGCCGGCTTACAGGGAACGCGCCCCGTAGCAATCAGCCCCAGCATTTT
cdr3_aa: CASSRLTGNAPRSNQPQHF

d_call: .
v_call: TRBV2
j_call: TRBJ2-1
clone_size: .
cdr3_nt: TGTGCCAGCAGGGTGGGGCGGCGAGCTGAGCAGTTCTTC
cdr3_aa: CASRVGRRAEQFF

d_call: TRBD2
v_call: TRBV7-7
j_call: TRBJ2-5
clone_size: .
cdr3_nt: TGTGCTAGCAGCCGGGGACTAGATTTCCAAGAGACCCAGTACTTC
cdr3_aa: CASSRGLDFQETQYF

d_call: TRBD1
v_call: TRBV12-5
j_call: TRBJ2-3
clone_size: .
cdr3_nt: TGTGCTAGTGACCATGAGGGACAGGGGGACTTGCGGGGCGGCACAGATACGCAGTATTTT
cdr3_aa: CASDHEGQGDLRGGTDTQYF

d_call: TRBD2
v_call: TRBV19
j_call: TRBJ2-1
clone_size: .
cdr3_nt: TGTGCCAGTAGTAGACTAGCGGGAAGGCAGCAGTTCTTC
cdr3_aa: CASSRLAGRQQFF

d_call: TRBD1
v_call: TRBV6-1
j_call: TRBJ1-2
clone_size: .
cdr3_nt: TGTGCCAGCAGAGCCGAGAGGGGGCGCAGGGGCTACACCTTC
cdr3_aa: CASRAERGRRGYTF

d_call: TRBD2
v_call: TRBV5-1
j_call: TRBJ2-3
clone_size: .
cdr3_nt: TGCGCCAGCATGGGGCGGGAGGGCCTATCAAGCACAGATACGCAGTATTTT
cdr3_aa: CASMGREGLSSTDTQYF

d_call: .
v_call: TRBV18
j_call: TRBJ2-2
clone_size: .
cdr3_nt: TGTGCCAGCTTAACAAACACCGGGGAGCTGTTTTTT
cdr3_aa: CASLTNTGELFF

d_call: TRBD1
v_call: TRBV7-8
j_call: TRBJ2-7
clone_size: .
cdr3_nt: TGTGCCAGCAGCTGGGACAGGCGCAACGAGCAGTACTTC
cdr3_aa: CASSWDRRNEQYF

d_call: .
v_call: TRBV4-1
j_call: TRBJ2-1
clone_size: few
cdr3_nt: TGCGCCAGCAGCCAAGAGGTGCGGCCAAACAATGAGCAGTTCTTC
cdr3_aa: CASSQEVRPNNEQFF

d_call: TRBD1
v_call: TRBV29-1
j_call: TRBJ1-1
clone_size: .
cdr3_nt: TGCAGCGGGACGGCAGGGGGAGGTACTGAAGCTTTCTTT
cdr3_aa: CSGTAGGGTEAFF

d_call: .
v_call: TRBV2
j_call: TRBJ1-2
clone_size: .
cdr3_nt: TGTGCCAGCAGTCCCCGGTTGGGGGAGGACTATGGCTACACCTTC
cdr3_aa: CASSPRLGEDYGYTF

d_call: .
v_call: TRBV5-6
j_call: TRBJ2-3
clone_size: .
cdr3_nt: TGTGCCAGCAGCTTGGGGTCCGGGGATACGCAGTATTTT
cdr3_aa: CASSLGSGDTQYF

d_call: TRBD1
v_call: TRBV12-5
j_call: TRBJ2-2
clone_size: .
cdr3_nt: TGTGCTAGTGGTACGGGACAGGGGGATGGCACCGGGGAGCTGTTTTTT
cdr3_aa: CASGTGQGDGTGELFF

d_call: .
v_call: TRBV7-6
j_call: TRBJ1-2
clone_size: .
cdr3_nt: TGTGCCAGCAGCCCGGAGGGGGGGGCGGGGGGCTACCCCTTC
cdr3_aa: CASSPEGGAGGYPF

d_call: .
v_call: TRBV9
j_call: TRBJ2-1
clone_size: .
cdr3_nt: TGTGCCAGCAGCGAGGCGGGTAGGAATGAGCAGTTCTTC
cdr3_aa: CASSEAGRNEQFF

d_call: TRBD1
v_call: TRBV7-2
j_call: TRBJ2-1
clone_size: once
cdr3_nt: TGTGCCAGCAGGCCCGGGACAGGAGCGAACAATGAGCAGTTCTTC
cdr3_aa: CASRPGTGANNEQFF

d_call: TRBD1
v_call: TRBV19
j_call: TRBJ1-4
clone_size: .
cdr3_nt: TGTGCCAGCACATCCCACGACAGGGTCTTTAATGAAAAACTGTTTTTT
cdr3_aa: CASTSHDRVFNEKLFF

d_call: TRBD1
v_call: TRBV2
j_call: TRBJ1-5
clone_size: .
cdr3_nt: TGTGCCAGCAGGGCCGGGACAGGCAATCAGCCCCAGCATTTT
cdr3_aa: CASRAGTGNQPQHF

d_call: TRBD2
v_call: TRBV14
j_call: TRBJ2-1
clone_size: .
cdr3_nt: TGTGCCAGCAGCCCCCGGGTCGGGAGGGGCAATGAGCAGTTCTTC
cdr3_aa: CASSPRVGRGNEQFF

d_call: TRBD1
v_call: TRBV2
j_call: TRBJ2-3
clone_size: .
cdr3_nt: TGTGCCAGCGGACGGGGACAGGGGGCAGATACGCAGTATTTT
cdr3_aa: CASGRGQGADTQYF

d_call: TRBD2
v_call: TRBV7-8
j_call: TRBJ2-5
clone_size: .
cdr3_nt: TGTGCCAGCAGCTCGGGACTAGCGGGGGTAGAGGAGACCCAGTACTTC
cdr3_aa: CASSSGLAGVEETQYF

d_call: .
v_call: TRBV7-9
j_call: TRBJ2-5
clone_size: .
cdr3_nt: TGTGCCAGCAGCCAACAGGTCGAGACCCAGTACTTC
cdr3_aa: CASSQQVETQYF

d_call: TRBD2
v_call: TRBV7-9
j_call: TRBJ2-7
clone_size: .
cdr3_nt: TGTGCCAGCAGCCCGTGGGTAGCGGGAGGGCTGGCATACGAGCAGTACTTC
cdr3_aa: CASSPWVAGGLAYEQYF

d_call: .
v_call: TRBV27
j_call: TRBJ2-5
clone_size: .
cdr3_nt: TGTGCCAGCAGCCCCGGTGGGCTAGCAAAGACCCAGTACTTC
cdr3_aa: CASSPGGLAKTQYF

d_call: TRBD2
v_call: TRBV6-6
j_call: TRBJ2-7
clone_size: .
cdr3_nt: TGTGCCAGCAGTTACTTGGGAGGGTCGGCCTACGAGCAGTACTTC
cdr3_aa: CASSYLGGSAYEQYF

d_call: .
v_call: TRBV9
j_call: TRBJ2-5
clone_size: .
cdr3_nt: TGTGCCAGCAGCGTAGCGGCGGGAGAGACCCAGTACTTC
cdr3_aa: CASSVAAGETQYF

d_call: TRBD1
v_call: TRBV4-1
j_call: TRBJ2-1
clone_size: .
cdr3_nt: TGCGCCAGCAGCCCGTGGACAGGGGAGCAGTTCTTC
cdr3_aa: CASSPWTGEQFF

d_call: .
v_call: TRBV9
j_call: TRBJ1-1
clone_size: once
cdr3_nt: TGTGCCAGCAGCGTAGACCCAGGGAGGGTCGCTGAAGCTTTCTTT
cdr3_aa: CASSVDPGRVAEAFF

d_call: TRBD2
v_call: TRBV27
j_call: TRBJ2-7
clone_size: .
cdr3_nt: TGTGCCAGCAGGCCGGCCCCCGGGGGGACGCAGTACTTC
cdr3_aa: CASRPAPGGTQYF

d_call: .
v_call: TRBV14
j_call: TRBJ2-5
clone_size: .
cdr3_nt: TGTGCCAGCTCTTCCCCGACAGGTCAAGAGACCCAGTACTTC
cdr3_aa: CASSSPTGQETQYF

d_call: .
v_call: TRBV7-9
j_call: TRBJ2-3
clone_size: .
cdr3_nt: TGTGCCAGCAGCTTAGGATCTAGGGGCGCAGATACGCAGTATTTT
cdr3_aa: CASSLGSRGADTQYF

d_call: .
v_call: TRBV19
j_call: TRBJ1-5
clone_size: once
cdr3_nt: TGTGCCAGTAGTATGGTCGGGGGGTTCAATCAGCCCCAGCATTTT
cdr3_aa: CASSMVGGFNQPQHF

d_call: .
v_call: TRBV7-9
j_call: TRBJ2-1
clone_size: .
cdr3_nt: TGTGCCAGCAGCCCAAGTTGGGCCCAGAAGGATGAGCAGTTCTTC
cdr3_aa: CASSPSWAQKDEQFF

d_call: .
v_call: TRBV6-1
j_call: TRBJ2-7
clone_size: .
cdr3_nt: TGTGCCAGCAGTGGAAGGGGACTCTACTACGAGCAGTACTTC
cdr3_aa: CASSGRGLYYEQYF

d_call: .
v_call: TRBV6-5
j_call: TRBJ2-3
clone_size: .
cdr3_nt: TGTGCCAGCAGTTACTCGAGGAGGGGCACAGATACGCAGTATTTT
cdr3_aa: CASSYSRRGTDTQYF

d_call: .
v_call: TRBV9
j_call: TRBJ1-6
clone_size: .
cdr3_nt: TGTGCCAGCAGCGTAGCGCAGACTTGGGATAATTCACCCCTCCACTTT
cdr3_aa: CASSVAQTWDNSPLHF

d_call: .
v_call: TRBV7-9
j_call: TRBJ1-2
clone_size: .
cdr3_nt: TGTGCCAGCAGCTCAGGACACCCGGATCCCTATGGCTACACCTTC
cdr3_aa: CASSSGHPDPYGYTF

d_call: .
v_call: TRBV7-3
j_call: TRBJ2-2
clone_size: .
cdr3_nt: TGTGCCAGCAGCTCGGGGTCTAACGGGGAGCTGTTTTTT
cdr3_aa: CASSSGSNGELFF

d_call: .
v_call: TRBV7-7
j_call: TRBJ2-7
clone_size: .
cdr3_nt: TGTGCTAGCAGCTTAGCGCCAGGGGACACCTACGAGCAGTACTTC
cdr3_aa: CASSLAPGDTYEQYF

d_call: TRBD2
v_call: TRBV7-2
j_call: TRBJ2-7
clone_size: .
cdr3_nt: TGTGCCAGCAGCGTAGCGGGACAAGCCTACGAGCAGTACTTC
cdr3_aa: CASSVAGQAYEQYF

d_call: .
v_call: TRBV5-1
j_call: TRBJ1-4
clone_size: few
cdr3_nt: TGCGCCAGCAGCTTGGGGACAGTAGGTGAAAAACTGTTTTTT
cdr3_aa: CASSLGTVGEKLFF

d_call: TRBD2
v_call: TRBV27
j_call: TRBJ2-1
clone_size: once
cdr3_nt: TGTGCCAGCAGTTTTTTCAGGACTAGCGGGTGGGATGAGCAGTTCTTC
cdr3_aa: CASSFFRTSGWDEQFF

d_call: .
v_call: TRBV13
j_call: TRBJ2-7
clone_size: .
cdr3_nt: TGTGCCAGCCGAAGGAACAGCTACGAGCAGTACTTC
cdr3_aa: CASRRNSYEQYF

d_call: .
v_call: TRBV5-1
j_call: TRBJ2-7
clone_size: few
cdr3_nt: TGCGCCAGCAGCTTAGTAGATACCGAGCAGTACTTC
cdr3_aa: CASSLVDTEQYF

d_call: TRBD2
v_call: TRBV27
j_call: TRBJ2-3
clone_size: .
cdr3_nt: TGTGCCAGCAGTTTATCTACTAGCGGGATAAGGGATGCGCAGTATTTT
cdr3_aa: CASSLSTSGIRDAQYF

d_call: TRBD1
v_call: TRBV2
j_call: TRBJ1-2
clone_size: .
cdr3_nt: TGTGCCAGCAGCTCGGACAGGGGGATACCCACGAGGGCCTATGGCTACACCTTC
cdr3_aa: CASSSDRGIPTRAYGYTF

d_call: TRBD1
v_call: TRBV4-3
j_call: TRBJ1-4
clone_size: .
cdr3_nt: TGCGCCAGCAGCCAAGATCTCGGACAGGTCGAAAAACTGTTTTTT
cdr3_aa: CASSQDLGQVEKLFF

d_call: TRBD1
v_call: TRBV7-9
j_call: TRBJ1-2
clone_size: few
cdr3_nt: TGTTCCAGCAGCTTAGACAGGGGTCCTAACTATGGCTACACCTTC
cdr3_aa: CSSSLDRGPNYGYTF

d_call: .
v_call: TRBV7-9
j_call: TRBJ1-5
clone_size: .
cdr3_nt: TGTGCCAGCAGCTTAGCTGCAGGAGGAGGGAATCAGCCCCAGCATTTT
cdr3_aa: CASSLAAGGGNQPQHF

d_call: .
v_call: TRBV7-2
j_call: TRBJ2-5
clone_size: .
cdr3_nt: TGTGCCAGCAGCTTAGGTCGGACATTCCTCAGGGGAGAGACCCAGTACTTC
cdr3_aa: CASSLGRTFLRGETQYF